Shown below are 23 T cell receptor beta chains from a single sample sequenced in a study of shared T cell receptors in the human thymus. Assay used: immunoSEQ multiplex PCR; TCRdb lists only in-frame clones, some missing. Of under 850,000 clones listed, roughly 90% are singletons. The same sample was also used in a study of human thymus T cells.

The sequenced sample consisted of thymocytes. These receptors originate from a boy under three years old with a congenital heart defect.

This chain connects TRBV4-3 to TRBJ2-3; TRBD2 agrees at 8 bases. This CDR3 is built from 18 residues. Trimming removed 0 bases from V and 4 bases from J; junction bases left unmatched: 12. Looked up from germline, CDR1 is LGHNA and CDR2 is YSLEER. The DNA for the CDR3 is TGCGCCAGCAGCCAAGAGGGCGGGGTCGGGAGGGGCGCAGATACGCAGTATTTT. This gives the protein CASSQEGGVGRGADTQYF.

This chain uses TRBV27 with TRBJ1-6, with D tentatively TRBD1 (5 bases). V lost 6 bases to trimming and J lost 4 bases, with 10 bases between them. This CDR3 region has 14 residues. Germline CDR1 reads MNHEY; CDR2 reads SMNVEV (reference sequence). The CDR3 DNA sequence: TGTGCCAGCAGCTTGGGGGGATATAATTCACCCCTCCACTTT. Its translation: CASSLGGYNSPLHF.

V is TRBV4-1 and J is TRBJ2-3, with a tentative D call TRBD2 (8 bases). CDR1 and CDR2 (germline): MGHRA, YSYEKL. The CDR3 has 16 amino acids. Trimming stripped 2 bases from V and 4 bases from J, with 16 bases between. In DNA form, the CDR3 reads TGCGCCAGCAGCCAATACAGGGGAGCGGGGGCAGATACGCAGTATTTT. Protein: CASSQYRGAGADTQYF.

This clone was seen a handful of times. The CDR3 DNA is TGTGCCAGCAGGCCCGGGACAGGGGACGGTGGAAAACTGTTTTTT. Amino acid sequence: CASRPGTGDGGKLFF. The chain carries TRBV7-9 and TRBJ1-4, with 10 bases identical to TRBD1. The CDR3 is 15 amino acids. The V gene end was trimmed by 6 bases and the J gene end by 10 bases; junction bases not matched to a gene: 11. Germline V CDR1 and CDR2: SEHNR, FQNEAQ (reference sequence). The full variable domain, in which reference TRBV7-9 and TRBJ1-4 provide the parts outside the CDR3, is DTGVSQNPRHKITKRGQNVTFRCDPISEHNRLYWYRQTLGQGPEFLTYFQNEAQLEKSRLLSDRFSAERPKGSFSTLEIQRTEQGDSAMYLCASRPGTGDGGKLFFGSGTQLSVL.

The rearrangement joins TRBV5-4 to TRBJ1-1; 9 bases fit TRBD1. The junction had 8 bases not matched to a gene; V was cut back by 0 bases and J by 5 bases. The CDR3 extends over 16 amino acids. Germline values: CDR1 SGHNT, CDR2 YYREEE (reference sequence). The CDR3 DNA sequence: TGTGCCAGCAGCTTGGACTCCGGGACAGGGAAGACTGAAGCTTTCTTT. Its protein product is CASSLDSGTGKTEAFF.

The chain carries TRBV13 and TRBJ2-1, with 8 nucleotides matching TRBD2. The CDR3 covers 14 residues. V shed 5 bases and J 4 bases; nucleotides not matched to a gene: 4. Looked up from germline, CDR1 is PRHDT and CDR2 is FYEKMQ (reference sequence). In nucleotides, the CDR3 is TGTGCCAGCAGCGCCCAGCGGGAGTACAATGAGCAGTTCTTC. Protein: CASSAQREYNEQFF.

The chain uses TRBV7-9 and TRBJ2-4; a weak D match, TRBD2 (5 bases). The CDR3 is made up of 17 amino acids. CDR1 is SEHNR, CDR2 FQNEAQ, per germline (reference sequence). V was cut by 0 bases and J by 2 bases, with 14 bases left in between. Here the CDR3 DNA reads TGTGCCAGCAGCTTAGCGAAAGGGAGAGGAACCAAAAACATTCAGTACTTC. Amino acids: CASSLAKGRGTKNIQYF. The full variable domain, rest sourced from reference TRBV7-9 and TRBJ2-4, is DTGVSQNPRHKITKRGQNVTFRCDPISEHNRLYWYRQTLGQGPEFLTYFQNEAQLEKSRLLSDRFSAERPKGSFSTLEIQRTEQGDSAMYLCASSLAKGRGTKNIQYFGAGTRLSVL.

This clone was observed a handful of times. The genes are TRBV5-8 and TRBJ2-7, with 8 bases lining up with TRBD2. Per the germline V gene, CDR1 is SGHTS and CDR2 is YDEGEE. The CDR3 is 15 residues long. With 2 bases clipped from V and 6 bases from J, the junction kept 10 bases outside the gene matches. CDR3 nucleotide sequence: TGTGCCAGCAGCTTTCCCGGGACTAGGGGCGGCGAGCAGTACTTC. It translates to CASSFPGTRGGEQYF.

The gene calls are TRBV7-8 and TRBJ1-5; 7 nucleotides agree with TRBD1. J lost 1 base, V lost 5 bases, and 8 bases had no gene match. The CDR3 runs 16 residues. Germline assignment: CDR1 SGHVS and CDR2 FQNEAQ. As DNA, the CDR3 is TGTGCCAGCAGCCCCTCTACGGACAGGAGCAATCAGCCCCAGCATTTT. This sequence encodes CASSPSTDRSNQPQHF.

This clone was found once. The chain is built from TRBV10-2 and TRBJ2-2; maybe TRBD1 (6 bases). The CDR3 is 15 residues long. The germline V gene encodes CDR1 WSHSY and CDR2 SAAADI. The ends were cut back, 11 bases at V and 1 base at J, with 17 bases in the middle. Here the CDR3 DNA reads TGCGCCCTCCCAGTCCCGACAGGGAACACCGGGGAGCTGTTTTTT. This translates into CALPVPTGNTGELFF.

The rearrangement joins TRBV4-3 to TRBJ2-1; 13 bases line up with TRBD2. V was clipped by 4 bases and J by 7 bases; unmatched bases: 4. CDR1 and CDR2 (germline): LGHNA, YSLEER. There are 15 residues in the CDR3. CDR3 DNA sequence: TGCGCCAGCAGCCCAGGGACTAGCGGGATGAATGAGCAGTTCTTC. Translating gives CASSPGTSGMNEQFF.

The V and J genes are TRBV7-8 and TRBJ2-7; a possible D gene is TRBD1 (6 bases). The V gene's germline CDR1 is SGHVS and CDR2 FQNEAQ. The V end lost 0 bases, the J end lost 3 bases, and 9 bases lay between the germline ends. The CDR3 runs to 14 residues. CDR3 in amino acids: CASSLANRDYEQYF. CDR3 in DNA: TGTGCCAGCAGCTTAGCAAACAGGGACTACGAGCAGTACTTC.

The chain links TRBV11-2 to TRBJ2-5; 11 bases match TRBD2. The CDR3 extends over 18 amino acids. J lost 2 bases, V lost 5 bases, and 13 bases had no gene match. Germline V gives CDR1 SGHAT, CDR2 FQNNGV. CDR3 DNA sequence: TGTGCCAGCAGCAAATCACTAGCGGGAGAGGGGGGGCAAGAGACCCAGTACTTC. Protein product: CASSKSLAGEGGQETQYF.

The genes are TRBV14 and TRBJ2-7; 9 nucleotides match TRBD2. The CDR3 runs to 19 residues. Germline V lookup: CDR1 SGHDN, CDR2 FVKESK. V dropped 1 base and J dropped 3; count of bases not matched to a gene: 16. The CDR3 loop reads CASSQVQPGLAGAVYEQYF. The CDR3 DNA sequence: TGTGCCAGCAGCCAAGTCCAGCCGGGACTAGCCGGGGCCGTCTACGAGCAGTACTTC.

The rearrangement uses TRBV10-1 and TRBJ2-3, with 7 bases lining up with TRBD1. This CDR3 region has 15 residues. Germline CDR1 and CDR2: WNHNN and SYGVQD (reference sequence). V lost 4 bases and J lost 2; bases outside the gene matches: 6. The CDR3: CASSGLRGYTDTQYF. CDR3 sequence (DNA): TGCGCCAGCAGTGGGCTCAGGGGGTACACAGATACGCAGTATTTT.

A few counts support this clone. The V gene is TRBV4-3, the J gene TRBJ2-1, with 9 bases aligning to TRBD2. The germline CDR1 and CDR2 sequences are LGHNA and YSLEER. The CDR3 covers 17 residues. V lost 1 base and J lost 4; bases outside the gene matches: 8. The CDR3 DNA follows: TGCGCCAGCAGCCAAGCGACTGAGCGGGAGGCATACAATGAGCAGTTCTTC. Translating it yields CASSQATEREAYNEQFF.

The rearrangement uses TRBV27 and TRBJ2-6, with D tentatively TRBD1 (6 bases). Trimming took off 0 bases at V and 7 bases at J, with 13 bases between the two ends. The CDR3 is made up of 16 amino acids. Germline V gene lookup returns CDR1 MNHEY and CDR2 SMNVEV (reference sequence). The CDR3 loop reads CASSLSIPGDANVLTF. DNA of the CDR3: TGTGCCAGCAGTTTATCGATTCCAGGGGATGCCAACGTCCTGACTTTC.

The genes are TRBV11-2 and TRBJ2-2, with D unresolved. CDR1 and CDR2 (germline): SGHAT, FQNNGV. Trimming cost V 4 bases and J 0 bases, with 12 bases left between them. The CDR3 loop spans 16 amino acids. CDR3 sequence (DNA): TGTGCCAGCAGCTACTACACCCACGCGAACACCGGGGAGCTGTTTTTT. It yields the protein CASSYYTHANTGELFF.

This CDR3 reads CASSKHMAGGGPDTQYF. The CDR3 DNA reads as TGTGCCAGCAGTAAACATATGGCGGGAGGAGGACCAGATACGCAGTATTTT. The chain carries TRBV27 and TRBJ2-3, with TRBD2 identical over 8 bases. Germline V lookup: CDR1 MNHEY, CDR2 SMNVEV (reference sequence). The V and J ends lost 5 bases and 4 bases, in that order; junction bases with no gene match: 14. The CDR3 is made up of 17 amino acids.

The chain combines TRBV25-1 with TRBJ2-1; D ambiguous. The ends were cut back, 3 bases at V and 9 bases at J, with 15 bases in the middle. This CDR3 is built from 14 residues. Germline V gene sequence: CDR1 MGHDK, CDR2 SYGVNS. The CDR3 region is CASSEMNSSFEQFF. CDR3 nucleotide sequence: TGTGCCAGCAGTGAGATGAACAGCTCTTTTGAGCAGTTCTTC.

This clone was counted once. The chain couples TRBV29-1 to TRBJ2-1, with TRBD1 matching over 7 bases. After removal of 7 bases from V and 7 bases from J, the junction contained 10 bases not matched to a gene. The CDR3 covers 13 residues. The germline CDR1 and CDR2 sequences are SQVTM and ANQGSEA. CDR3 coding DNA: TGCAGCGCTGGGGAAGGGGGCCCAAATGAGCAGTTCTTC. It specifies CSAGEGGPNEQFF.

The V gene is TRBV27, the J gene TRBJ2-2; TRBD2 is a possible D gene (6 bases). Germline V gene lookup returns CDR1 MNHEY and CDR2 SMNVEV (reference sequence). V gave up 8 bases and J gave up 3 bases, with 13 bases separating them. The CDR3 length is 14 residues. Here the CDR3 reads CASRRDLDTGELFF. The CDR3 DNA reads as TGTGCCAGCCGGAGGGACCTAGACACCGGGGAGCTGTTTTTT.

CDR3 sequence reads: CATSRTYNRGGGTRNTDTQYF. DNA of the CDR3: TGTGCCACCAGCCGAACATACAACAGGGGCGGGGGGACTAGGAACACAGATACGCAGTATTTT. The chain has TRBV15 and TRBJ2-3, with a tentative D call TRBD2 (8 bases). Germline V CDR1 and CDR2: LNHNV, YYDKDF (reference sequence). The V end was cut by 5 bases, the J end by 2 bases, with 32 bases between. This CDR3 is built from 21 residues.